The 25 T cell receptor beta chains below all came from one sample that was sequenced in a study of T-cell reconstitution after alpha-beta-depleted transplantation in children. A TCRbeta library incorporating unique molecular identifiers was prepared. Using its own MiXCR run on the PCR reads, TCRdb lists one record per CDR3 protein. The table has over 400,000 distinct CDR3 sequences, roughly an eighth seen once. The starting material was PBMCs from the stem cell graft donor, obtained from the stem cell graft. The source of these receptors is a human donor who donated a stem cell graft to a child with combined immunodeficiency.

This clonotype was counted only a few times. The chain has TRBV7-2 and TRBJ1-6; no clear D gene. The CDR3 totals 13 residues. The V gene's germline CDR1 is SGHTA and CDR2 FQGNSA. V was cut by 2 bases and J by 10 bases, with 9 bases left in between. CDR3 DNA: TGTGCCAGCAGCTTAAGCCTGGGATCACCCCTCCACTTT. Protein product: CASSLSLGSPLHF.

This clonotype has only a few counts. J is TRBJ1-2 and V is TRBV30; D not resolved. Germline V lookup: CDR1 GTSNPN, CDR2 SVGIG (reference sequence). V was pared by 2 bases and J by 4 bases, with 11 bases between. This CDR3 is built from 13 residues. The CDR3 reads CAWSRGSSYGYTF. CDR3 DNA: TGTGCCTGGAGTCGGGGTTCCTCCTATGGCTACACCTTC.

This clonotype was recorded at least ten times. V usage is TRBV24-1 and J usage is TRBJ1-4; D not certain. Germline V gene data show CDR1 as KGHDR and CDR2 as SFDVKD. This CDR3 has 14 amino acids. V lost 1 base to trimming and J lost 8 bases, with 10 bases between them. CDR3 sequence reads: CATSDFGSPEKLFF. DNA of the CDR3: TGTGCCACCAGTGATTTTGGCAGTCCGGAAAAACTGTTTTTT.

There are many counts of this clonotype. The CDR3 region has the DNA TGTGCCAGCAGCTCTCCGGGACAGAGCTCCTACGAGCAGTACTTC. It yields the protein CASSSPGQSSYEQYF. J is TRBJ2-7 and V is TRBV7-8; TRBD1 agrees at 7 bases. Germline V lookup: CDR1 SGHVS, CDR2 FQNEAQ. Trimming cost V 4 bases and J 0 bases; bases outside gene matches: 6. This CDR3 is built from 15 residues.

This clonotype has a count of ten or more. The chain uses TRBV20-1 and TRBJ1-3; unclear D gene. Germline CDR1 and CDR2: DFQATT and SNEGSKA (reference sequence). V was clipped by 2 bases and J by 3 bases, with 2 bases between them. The CDR3 is 11 amino acids. CDR3 sequence: CSARHGNTIYF. The CDR3 DNA reads as TGCAGTGCTAGACATGGAAACACCATATATTTT.

This clonotype turned up a few times. The chain couples TRBV6-2 or TRBV6-3 to TRBJ2-1; 8 bases line up with TRBD2. Germline V gene data show CDR1 as MNHEY and CDR2 as SVGEGT. After removal of 5 bases from V and 8 bases from J, the junction contained 8 bases not matched to a gene. The CDR3 is made up of 14 amino acids. CDR3 residues: CASSITSGLDEQFF. The CDR3 DNA reads as TGTGCCAGCAGTATAACTAGCGGTTTGGATGAGCAGTTCTTC.

This clonotype was detected a few times. The V and J genes are TRBV6-2 or TRBV6-3 and TRBJ1-5; 9 nucleotides line up with TRBD1. Germline V gene lookup returns CDR1 MNHEY and CDR2 SVGEGT. V lost 5 bases to trimming and J lost 7 bases; unmatched junction nucleotides: 12. The CDR3 consists of 16 residues. The DNA of the CDR3 is TGTGCCAGCAGTCTCTGGACAGGGGTGAGGAAACAGCCCCAGCATTTT. Amino acid sequence: CASSLWTGVRKQPQHF.

This clonotype was observed many times. V is TRBV5-1 and J is TRBJ2-1, with D maybe TRBD1 (6 bases). This CDR3 is built from 15 residues. Germline CDR1 reads SGHRS; CDR2 reads YFSETQ. The V gene lost 3 bases and the J gene lost 4 bases, with 14 bases spanning the gap. The CDR3 region is CASSSQRQDYNEQFF. CDR3 nucleotides: TGCGCCAGCAGCTCGCAGAGACAGGATTACAATGAGCAGTTCTTC.

Worth noting for this clonotype: A much larger clone differs by one base, so this may be a read error. The rearrangement links TRBV6-5 to TRBJ2-7; D is possibly TRBD1 (6 bases). The germline V and J ends were trimmed by 0 bases and 3 bases, with 15 bases remaining between them. Germline V gene lookup returns CDR1 MNHEY and CDR2 SVGAGI. This CDR3 spans 16 amino acids. The CDR3 loop is CASSYSSDRILYEQYF. CDR3 coding DNA: TGTGCCAGCAGTTACTCGAGTGACAGGATACTCTACGAGCAGTACTTC.

The chain combines TRBV29-1 with TRBJ2-5; TRBD1 aligns across 7 bases. After removal of 6 bases from V and 2 bases from J, the junction contained 6 bases not matched to a gene. This CDR3 comprises 13 residues. Germline values: CDR1 SQVTM, CDR2 ANQGSEA. The DNA for the CDR3 is TGCAGCGTCGCCGGGACAGCACAAGAGACCCAGTACTTC. Its protein product is CSVAGTAQETQYF. The variable domain in full, with the rest retrieved from reference TRBV29-1 and TRBJ2-5, is SAVISQKPSRDICQRGTSLTIQCQVDSQVTMMFWYRQQPGQSLTLIATANQGSEATYESGFVIDKFPISRPNLTFSTLTVSNMSPEDSSIYLCSVAGTAQETQYFGPGTRLLVL.

The chain couples TRBV27 to TRBJ2-5, with 7 bases fitting TRBD1. Looked up from germline, CDR1 is MNHEY and CDR2 is SMNVEV (reference sequence). CDR3 size: 14 residues. V lost 5 bases to trimming and J lost 5 bases; unmatched junction nucleotides: 8. CDR3 sequence: CASSLVDREETQYF. The DNA of the CDR3 is TGTGCCAGCAGTCTAGTAGACAGGGAGGAGACCCAGTACTTC.

This clonotype has a handful of counts. This chain links TRBV30 with TRBJ1-2; TRBD1 is a possible D gene (5 bases). Germline V gene data show CDR1 as GTSNPN and CDR2 as SVGIG (reference sequence). V shed 2 bases and J shed 2 bases, with 12 bases lying between them. This CDR3 has 14 amino acids. CDR3 residues: CAWSSGTNNYGYTF. The CDR3 DNA follows: TGTGCCTGGAGTTCCGGGACGAACAACTATGGCTACACCTTC.

The chain couples TRBV5-1 to TRBJ2-3, with TRBD2 matching 8 bases. The CDR3 consists of 15 residues. Trimming at V came to 2 bases and at J to 4 bases, leaving 6 bases not matched to a gene. Germline CDR1 SGHRS, CDR2 YFSETQ. CDR3 sequence (DNA): TGCGCCAGCAGCTTTAGGACTAGCTTCCCAGATACGCAGTATTTT. Translation gives CASSFRTSFPDTQYF.

V is TRBV27 and J is TRBJ1-4; 8 positions agree with TRBD1. CDR3 length: 14 residues. Germline V gives CDR1 MNHEY, CDR2 SMNVEV (reference sequence). Trimming removed 3 bases from V and 6 bases from J; junction bases left unmatched: 3. The CDR3 region has the DNA TGTGCCAGCAGTTTGAGACAGGGGTATGAAAAACTGTTTTTT. It codes for CASSLRQGYEKLFF.

J is TRBJ2-7 and V is TRBV12-3 or TRBV12-4; D possibly uses TRBD1 or TRBD2 (5 bases each). Deletions cut 6 bases from V and 2 bases from J, with 14 bases between. CDR3 size: 14 residues. The DNA for the CDR3 is TGTGCCAGCAGGGCTAGGGACGGGACCTACGAGCAGTACTTC. This encodes CASRARDGTYEQYF.

The chain employs TRBV25-1 and TRBJ1-2; the D gene is possibly TRBD1 (6 bases). CDR1 and CDR2 (germline): MGHDK, SYGVNS. The CDR3 extends over 13 amino acids. V lost 5 bases and J lost 6, with 13 bases in between. This chain's CDR3 is CASSTGPLDGYTF. DNA for the CDR3: TGTGCCAGCAGTACAGGGCCACTCGATGGCTACACCTTC.

This clonotype was seen a few times. The J gene is TRBJ1-1, the V gene TRBV28; D unclear. The germline V gene has CDR1 MDHEN and CDR2 SYDVKM. CDR3 size: 13 residues. Deletions cut 3 bases from V and 5 bases from J, with 10 bases between. This CDR3 reads CASSLYRRTEAFF. As DNA, the CDR3 is TGTGCCAGCAGTTTGTACCGGCGTACTGAAGCTTTCTTT.

The genes are TRBV24-1 and TRBJ1-2, with TRBD1 as a possible D gene (5 bases). CDR3 length equals 14 residues. Germline V gene lookup returns CDR1 KGHDR and CDR2 SFDVKD. V was cut by 4 bases and J by 4 bases, with 12 bases left in between. CDR3 coding DNA: TGTGCCACCAGTGACTCCAGGGATGTCTATGGCTACACCTTC. Translated: CATSDSRDVYGYTF.

This chain links TRBV15 with TRBJ1-5, with 7 positions matching TRBD1. Germline V gene lookup returns CDR1 LNHNV and CDR2 YYDKDF (reference sequence). This CDR3 comprises 17 residues. Losses at the gene ends were 0 bases for V and 4 bases for J; bases not matched to a gene: 9. The CDR3 DNA follows: TGTGCCACCAGCAGAGACGCGGGACAGAGGAGTAATCAGCCCCAGCATTTT. Its translation: CATSRDAGQRSNQPQHF.

This clonotype was seen many times. The rearrangement joins TRBV6-5 to TRBJ2-1; weak D call: TRBD2 (6 bases). This CDR3 is 15 amino acids long. Looked up from germline, CDR1 is MNHEY and CDR2 is SVGAGI. V was trimmed by 0 bases and J by 5 bases, leaving 11 bases between them. The CDR3 DNA sequence: TGTGCCAGCAGTTACTCGGGGGGACCTAACAATGAGCAGTTCTTC. It is translated as CASSYSGGPNNEQFF.

The chain couples TRBV12-3 or TRBV12-4 to TRBJ1-3; 10 bases align to TRBD1. The CDR3 spans 15 residues. J was trimmed by 2 bases and V by 5 bases; bases with no gene match: 3. CDR3 protein: CASSPDRGTGNTIYF. CDR3 nucleotide sequence: TGTGCCAGCAGTCCGGACAGGGGGACTGGAAACACCATATATTTT.

The rearrangement uses TRBV9 and TRBJ2-5; D might be TRBD1 (5 bases). Germline CDR1 SGDLS, CDR2 YYNGEE. The CDR3 contains 15 residues. Trimming shortened V by 4 bases and J by 4 bases, and 17 bases separated the two germline ends. The CDR3 reads CASSTQTVVGETQYF. CDR3 DNA sequence: TGTGCCAGCAGCACCCAGACAGTGGTGGGAGAGACCCAGTACTTC.

The chain couples TRBV10-3 to TRBJ2-7, with D hard to call. Germline lookup yields CDR1 ENHRY and CDR2 SYGVKD. The CDR3 runs 13 residues. The V end was cut by 11 bases, the J end by 0 bases, with 14 bases between. CDR3 amino acids: CAAPVPSSYEQYF. Here the CDR3 DNA reads TGTGCCGCGCCTGTCCCAAGCTCCTACGAGCAGTACTTC.

This clonotype was found many times. The chain couples TRBV6-2 or TRBV6-3 to TRBJ1-1; D is uncertain. This CDR3 is 15 amino acids long. Germline CDR1 and CDR2: MNHEY and SVGEGT. The germline V and J ends were trimmed by 2 bases and 7 bases, with 17 bases remaining between them. DNA for the CDR3: TGTGCCAGCAGTTACGGTGTGGTGGAGAGCGGTGAAGCTTTCTTT. Amino acid sequence: CASSYGVVESGEAFF.

This clonotype has only a few counts. The gene calls are TRBV29-1 and TRBJ2-5; 10 bases line up with TRBD1. Germline V lookup: CDR1 SQVTM, CDR2 ANQGSEA. CDR3 length: 15 residues. Trimming cost V 6 bases and J 2 bases; bases outside gene matches: 9. DNA for the CDR3: TGCAGCGTAGATTCCGGGACAGGGGTTCAAGAGACCCAGTACTTC. This codes for CSVDSGTGVQETQYF.